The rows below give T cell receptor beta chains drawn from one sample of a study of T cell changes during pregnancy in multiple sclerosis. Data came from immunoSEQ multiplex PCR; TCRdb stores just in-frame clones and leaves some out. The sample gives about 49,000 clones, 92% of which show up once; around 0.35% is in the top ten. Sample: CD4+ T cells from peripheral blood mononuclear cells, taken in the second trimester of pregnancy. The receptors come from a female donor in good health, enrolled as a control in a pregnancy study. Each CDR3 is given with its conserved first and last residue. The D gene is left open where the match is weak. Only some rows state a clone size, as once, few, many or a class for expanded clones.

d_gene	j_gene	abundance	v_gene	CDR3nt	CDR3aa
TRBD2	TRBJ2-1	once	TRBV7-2	TGTGCCAGCAGCCGCTGGATAGGGACTAGCAGAGCGGATGAGCAGTTCTTC	CASSRWIGTSRADEQFF
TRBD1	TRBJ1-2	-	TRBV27	TGTGCCAGCAGACCAGGGGGACAGAGATATGGCTACACCTTC	CASRPGGQRYGYTF
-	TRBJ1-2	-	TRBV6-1	TGTGCCAGCAGTGAAGCCCTTTGGGGAGAGAGGGGCTACACCTTC	CASSEALWGERGYTF
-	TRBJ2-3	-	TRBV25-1	TGTGCCAGCAGTGAAGCCGGGACATTCGCCGATACGCAGTATTTT	CASSEAGTFADTQYF
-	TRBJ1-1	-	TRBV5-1	TGCGCCAGCAGCTTGGTACAGGTCGGCACTGAAGCTTTCTTT	CASSLVQVGTEAFF
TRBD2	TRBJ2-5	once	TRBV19	TGTGCCAGTAGTATAGGGATAGGGAGGGCGGAGACCCAGTACTTC	CASSIGIGRAETQYF
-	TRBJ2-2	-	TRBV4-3	TGCGCCAGCAGCCAAGAAATTACAGGGAAAACCGGGGAGCTGTTTTTT	CASSQEITGKTGELFF
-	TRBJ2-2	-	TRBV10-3	TGTGCCATCAGTGCCTCACAGGGGAGGACCTACTCGAACACCGGGGAGCTGTTTTTT	CAISASQGRTYSNTGELFF
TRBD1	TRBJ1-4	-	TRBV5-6	TGTGCCAGCAGGACAGGGGGCTCCCGTGAAAAACTGTTTTTT	CASRTGGSREKLFF
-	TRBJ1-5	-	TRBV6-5	TGTGCCAGCAGTTACTCAGGAGTTAGCAATCAGCCCCAGCATTTT	CASSYSGVSNQPQHF
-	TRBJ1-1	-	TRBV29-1	TGCAGCGTTGTATTGGAGGGCCACTACACTGAAGCTTTCTTT	CSVVLEGHYTEAFF
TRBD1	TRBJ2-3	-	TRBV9	TGTGCCGGTTCCAGGGGGCAGTCAGATACGCAGTATTTT	CAGSRGQSDTQYF
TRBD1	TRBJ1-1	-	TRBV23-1	TGCGCCAGCAGTCTGACAGGGTATTTGACTGAAGCTTTCTTT	CASSLTGYLTEAFF
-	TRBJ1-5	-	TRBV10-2	TGCGCCAGCAGCCGAGCGGGACGGGACAATCAGCCCCAGCATTTT	CASSRAGRDNQPQHF
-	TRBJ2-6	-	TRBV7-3	TGTGCCAGCAGACTAGACTCTGGGGCCAACGTCCTGACTTTC	CASRLDSGANVLTF
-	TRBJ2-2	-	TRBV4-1	TGCGCCAGCAGCACCTCAGGGAAAGGCGGGGCCGGGGAGCTGTTTTTT	CASSTSGKGGAGELFF
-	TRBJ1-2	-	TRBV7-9	TGTGCCAGCAGCATAGGATCTACCTCCTATGGCTACACCTTC	CASSIGSTSYGYTF
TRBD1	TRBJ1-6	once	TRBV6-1	TGTGCCAGCAGAGACAGGGAAGGATCACCCCTCCACTTT	CASRDREGSPLHF
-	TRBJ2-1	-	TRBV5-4	TGTGCCAGCAGCACTGGAGGGCACACCTACAATGAGCAGTTCTTC	CASSTGGHTYNEQFF
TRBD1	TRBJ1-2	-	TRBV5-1	TGCGCCAGCACCAAATTGGAGGGGGCTGGGAAGGGCTACACCTTC	CASTKLEGAGKGYTF
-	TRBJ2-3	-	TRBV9	TGTGCCAGCAGCGTAGCGGGAACGTCAGGATCCACAGATACGCAGTATTTT	CASSVAGTSGSTDTQYF
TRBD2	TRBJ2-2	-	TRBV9	TGTGCCAGCAGCGTCGGGGGGGGCTCGAACACCGGGGAGCTGTTTTTT	CASSVGGGSNTGELFF
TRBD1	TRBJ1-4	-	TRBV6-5	TGTGCCAGCGGACGACAGGGGACAACTAATGAAAAACTGTTTTTT	CASGRQGTTNEKLFF
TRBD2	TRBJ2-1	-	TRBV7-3	TGTGCCAGCAGCTTAAGTGGGGGGGATTACAATGAGCAGTTCTTC	CASSLSGGDYNEQFF
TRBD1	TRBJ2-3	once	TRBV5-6	TGTGCCAGCAGCTTCCGGGACAGGAGCACAGATACGCAGTATTTT	CASSFRDRSTDTQYF
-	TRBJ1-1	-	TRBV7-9	TGTGCCAGCAGCTTGACAGAGTGGGGTGAAGCTTTCTTT	CASSLTEWGEAFF
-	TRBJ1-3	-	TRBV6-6	TGTGCCAGCAGATGGACAGACGGAAACACCATATATTTT	CASRWTDGNTIYF
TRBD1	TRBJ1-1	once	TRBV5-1	TGCGCCAGCAGCATAGGGACAGGGCGAGAAGCGTTCTTT	CASSIGTGREAFF
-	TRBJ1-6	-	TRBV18	TGTGCCAGCGCTGGACAAGAGGATTCACCCCTCCACTTT	CASAGQEDSPLHF
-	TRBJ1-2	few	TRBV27	TGTGCCAGCAGTCCTTCAGGTGGCGCGGGTGGCTACACCTTC	CASSPSGGAGGYTF
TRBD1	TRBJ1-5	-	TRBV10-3	TGTGCCATCAGTGACAGGGGGCAGGCTAGCAATCAGCCCCAGCATTTT	CAISDRGQASNQPQHF
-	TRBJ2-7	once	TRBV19	TGTGCCAGTAGTATGAATCCGAGCCACGAGCAGTACTTC	CASSMNPSHEQYF
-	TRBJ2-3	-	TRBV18	TGTGCCAGCTCACCTCTGGTAGGGGACTCTAGCACAGATACGCAGTATTTT	CASSPLVGDSSTDTQYF
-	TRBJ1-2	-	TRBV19	TGTGCCACCTTCCGGGGGGCTGACTATGGCTACACCTTC	CATFRGADYGYTF
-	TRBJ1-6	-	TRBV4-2	TGTGCCGGCAGCCAAGGTATTAGGAAGGGAGTGGTCCATTCACCCCTCCACTTT	CAGSQGIRKGVVHSPLHF
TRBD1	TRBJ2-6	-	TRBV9	TGTGCCAGCAGCGCCCGACAGGGCGCTGGGGCCAACGTCCTGACTTTC	CASSARQGAGANVLTF
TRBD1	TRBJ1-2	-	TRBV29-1	TGCAGCGGGAACAGGGGGCTGACTGGCTACACCTTC	CSGNRGLTGYTF
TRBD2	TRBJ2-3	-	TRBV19	TGTGCCAGTAGTATAGCGGTAGCGGGGGGGCCGGGTACGCAGTATTTT	CASSIAVAGGPGTQYF
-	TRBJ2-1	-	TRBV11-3	TGTGCCAGCAGCCCCACTTGGCGGGATGGCTCCAATGAGCAGTTCTTC	CASSPTWRDGSNEQFF
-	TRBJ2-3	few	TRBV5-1	TGCGCCAGCAGCTTGTCCGGGTTCACAGATACGCAGTATTTT	CASSLSGFTDTQYF
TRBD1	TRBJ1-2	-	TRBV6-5	TGTGCCAGCACTGGACAGGGGGCGCGTCTTGGCTACACCTTC	CASTGQGARLGYTF
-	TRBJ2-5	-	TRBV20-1	TGCAGTGCCCTGGAGGCGGAGACCCAGTACTTC	CSALEAETQYF
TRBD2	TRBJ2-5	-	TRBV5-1	TGCGCCAGCAGCTACCGGACTAGCGGGGGGGCGGGCCAAGAGACCCAGTACTTC	CASSYRTSGGAGQETQYF
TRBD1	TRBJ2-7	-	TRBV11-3	TGTGCCAGCAGCTTAGGGTTACAGGGGGGTGAGCAGTACTTC	CASSLGLQGGEQYF
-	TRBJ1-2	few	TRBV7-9	TGTGCCAGCAGCTTGGAGGAGACGGGTGGCTACACCTTC	CASSLEETGGYTF
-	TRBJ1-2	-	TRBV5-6	TGTGCCAGCAGCTTGGCCGGATTGCAGGTCGATGGCTACACCTTC	CASSLAGLQVDGYTF
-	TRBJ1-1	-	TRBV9	TGTGCCAGCTCTTCGGGGGGTGTTAACACTGAAGCTTTCTTT	CASSSGGVNTEAFF
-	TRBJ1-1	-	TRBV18	TGTGCCAGCTCACCTTTGGGACGGCGGGGGGACACTGAAGCTTTCTTT	CASSPLGRRGDTEAFF
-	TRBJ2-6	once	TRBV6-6	TGTGCCAGCAGTTACCCACATGAACTAGGGGCCAACGTCCTGACTTTC	CASSYPHELGANVLTF
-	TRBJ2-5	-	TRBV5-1	TGCGCCAGCAGCTTGAGGGGAGGAGAGACCCAGTACTTC	CASSLRGGETQYF
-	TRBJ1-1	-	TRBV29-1	TGCAGCGTTGAAGATCTCCAGGTTCTCGAAGCTTTCTTT	CSVEDLQVLEAFF
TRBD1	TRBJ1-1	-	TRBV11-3	TGTGCCAGCACGGGACAGGGGTCGCCCAATCCTGAAGCTTTCTTT	CASTGQGSPNPEAFF
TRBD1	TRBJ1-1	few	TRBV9	TGTGCCAGCAGCCCGGGACAGATACATGAAGCTTTCTTT	CASSPGQIHEAFF
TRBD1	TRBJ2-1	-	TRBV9	TGTGCCAGCAGCGTAGGTAGGGGGCAGGGGACAGAAACCTACAATGAGCAGTTCTTC	CASSVGRGQGTETYNEQFF
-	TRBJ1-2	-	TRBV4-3	TGCGCCAGCAGCCAAATCGGTAGCACTCAAGCTATCTATGGCTACACCTTC	CASSQIGSTQAIYGYTF
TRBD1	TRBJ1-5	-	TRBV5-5	TGTGCCAGCAGCTTTAGGACAGGGGTCCCCTCTAGCAATCAGCCCCAGCATTTT	CASSFRTGVPSSNQPQHF
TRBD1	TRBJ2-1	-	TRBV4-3	TGCGCCAGCAGCCAAGAAAGGGGGCCGTACAATGAGCAGTTCTTC	CASSQERGPYNEQFF